A single sample gave rise to the 22 T cell receptor beta chains below, sequenced in a study of cytomegalovirus exposure and HLA in healthy donors. With 60 Vbeta and 13 Jbeta primers, the PCR was carried out. The assay was immunoSEQ multiplex PCR, and TCRdb's table has in-frame clones only and misses some. The repertoire includes about 160,000 clones, over 70% of them detected once, and around 7% sits in the top ten. The source material was PBMCs. These receptors originate from a middle-aged woman in good health and CMV-seropositive.

The chain employs TRBV5-4 and TRBJ1-2; maybe TRBD1 (6 bases). V shed 4 bases and J shed 8 bases, with 15 bases lying between them. Germline V gene sequence: CDR1 SGHNT, CDR2 YYREEE (reference sequence). The CDR3 runs to 13 residues. CDR3 DNA: TGTGCCAGCAGCATCTTGACAGGAAACGGCTACACCTTC. Its translation is CASSILTGNGYTF.

This chain connects TRBV28 to TRBJ1-2; D perhaps matches TRBD1 (6 bases). Germline lookup yields CDR1 MDHEN and CDR2 SYDVKM. V lost 2 bases and J 5 bases, leaving 15 bases between the germline ends. The CDR3 contains 15 residues. CDR3 DNA sequence: TGTGCCAGCAGTTTACCACAGGGAATGCCTTATGGCTACACCTTC. Translation gives CASSLPQGMPYGYTF.

The rearrangement links TRBV5-1 to TRBJ1-2, with 8 nucleotides matching TRBD1. This CDR3 region has 14 residues. V lost 5 bases to trimming and J lost 6 bases; unmatched junction nucleotides: 9. Germline V gives CDR1 SGHRS, CDR2 YFSETQ. CDR3 sequence reads: CASRLGQELHGYTF. The DNA of the CDR3 is TGCGCCAGCAGACTGGGACAGGAGCTACATGGCTACACCTTC.

The chain uses TRBV19 and TRBJ1-2; 7 nucleotides line up with TRBD1. With V trimmed by 7 bases and J by 8 bases, 13 bases remained unmatched. Germline V gives CDR1 LNHDA, CDR2 SQIVND (reference sequence). CDR3 size: 14 residues. The CDR3 is CASKPTGESGGYTF. The CDR3 nucleotides read TGTGCCAGTAAACCAACAGGGGAATCAGGAGGCTACACCTTC.

The V call is TRBV7-9, the J call TRBJ1-2, with D unresolved. Germline loops: CDR1 SEHNR, CDR2 FQNEAQ (reference sequence). The CDR3 is made up of 13 amino acids. V was clipped by 3 bases and J by 8 bases, with 13 bases between them. The CDR3 bases are TGTGCCAGCAGCTTTCTCTCTTTTAAAGGCTACACCTTC. Residues: CASSFLSFKGYTF.

This rearrangement joins TRBV9 to TRBJ2-2; 8 bases fit TRBD2. The junction had 8 bases not matched to a gene; V was cut back by 7 bases and J by 3 bases. CDR3 length equals 15 residues. Germline V gene sequence: CDR1 SGDLS, CDR2 YYNGEE. The DNA for the CDR3 is TGTGCCAGCCAGGTTGGGCGGGGGGACACCGGGGAGCTGTTTTTT. Protein product: CASQVGRGDTGELFF.

J is TRBJ1-1 and V is TRBV6-1; D unclear. The length of the CDR3 is 13 residues. Germline CDR1 is MNHNS and CDR2 is SASEGT. The V end was cut by 6 bases, the J end by 7 bases, with 15 bases between. This chain's CDR3 is CASRRELTSEAFF. CDR3 bases: TGTGCCAGCAGGCGGGAACTTACCAGTGAAGCTTTCTTT.

The J gene is TRBJ1-5, the V gene TRBV2, with D maybe TRBD1 (6 bases). This CDR3 has 14 amino acids. Per the germline V gene, CDR1 is SNHLY and CDR2 is FYNNEI. V lost 8 bases and J 6 bases, leaving 17 bases between the germline ends. CDR3 DNA sequence: TGTGCCAGCTCAGCGGGGGGCCGGGGTCAGCCCCAGCATTTT. The encoded protein is CASSAGGRGQPQHF.

The V and J genes are TRBV5-6 and TRBJ1-3; D remains unclear. With 0 bases removed from V and 0 bases from J, the gap between germline ends came to 10 bases. CDR1 is SGHDT and CDR2 is YYEEEE in the germline V gene. The CDR3 runs 16 residues. The CDR3 region has the DNA TGTGCCAGCAGCTTGGCCTGGCAGGCCTCTGGAAACACCATATATTTT. This translates into CASSLAWQASGNTIYF.

The J gene is TRBJ1-1, the V gene TRBV19, with D possibly TRBD1 on 6 matching bases. Trimming took 3 bases from V and 1 from J, leaving 15 bases between them. This CDR3 is 16 amino acids long. Germline values: CDR1 LNHDA, CDR2 SQIVND (reference sequence). The CDR3 bases are TGTGCCAGTAGTATCTGGGGGGGCGCTGAGAACACTGAAGCTTTCTTT. It translates to CASSIWGGAENTEAFF. Combining the CDR3 with reference TRBV19 and TRBJ1-1 gives the whole variable domain DGGITQSPKYLFRKEGQNVTLSCEQNLNHDAMYWYRQDPGQGLRLIYYSQIVNDFQKGDIAEGYSVSREKKESFPLTVTSAQKNPTAFYLCASSIWGGAENTEAFFGQGTRLTVV.

This chain connects TRBV6-5 to TRBJ1-2; 9 nucleotides align to TRBD1. The CDR3 loop spans 13 amino acids. From germline, CDR1 is MNHEY and CDR2 SVGAGI. J gave up 6 bases and V 5 bases, and 4 bases lay outside the gene matches. The CDR3 reads CASSVTGGDGYTF. In nucleotides, the CDR3 is TGTGCCAGCAGTGTGACAGGGGGAGATGGCTACACCTTC.

This clone was observed a handful of times. V and J are TRBV30 and TRBJ1-1; 11 bases agree with TRBD1. Losses at the gene ends were 4 bases for V and 3 bases for J; bases not matched to a gene: 10. This CDR3 region has 16 residues. Germline loops: CDR1 GTSNPN, CDR2 SVGIG (reference sequence). CDR3 bases: TGTGCCTGGAAGTTCGGGACAGGGGGGCTTGACACTGAAGCTTTCTTT. Translation: CAWKFGTGGLDTEAFF.

This clone was seen a few times. The gene calls are TRBV6-6 and TRBJ1-1, with TRBD1 matching over 11 bases. Per germline, CDR1 MNHNY and CDR2 SVGAGI (reference sequence). Trimming at V came to 6 bases and at J to 11 bases, leaving 11 bases not matched to a gene. This CDR3 is built from 14 residues. CDR3 in amino acids: CASSPGQGAMRAFF. DNA of the CDR3: TGTGCCAGCAGCCCCGGACAGGGGGCCATGAGGGCTTTCTTT.

On this clone itself: A junction boundary mismatches the germline segment, possibly from a read error. Within the sample, other DNA sequences also encode this same CDR3. The J gene is TRBJ2-3, the V gene TRBV6-6; D is ambiguous. CDR1 is MNHNY and CDR2 is SVGAGI in the germline V gene (reference sequence). The CDR3 contains 13 residues. CDR3 DNA sequence: TGTGCCAGCTGGTTCGGTAGCACGGATACGCAGTATTTT. Translation: CASWFGSTDTQYF.

The rearrangement links TRBV7-6 to TRBJ2-1; 11 positions agree with TRBD2. CDR1 SGHVS and CDR2 FNYEAQ come from the germline V gene. The V gene end was trimmed by 5 bases and the J gene end by 7 bases; junction bases not matched to a gene: 10. The CDR3 totals 16 residues. The CDR3 sequence is CASSPNSGGAGNEQFF. For the CDR3, the DNA is TGTGCCAGCAGCCCGAATAGCGGGGGGGCCGGGAATGAGCAGTTCTTC.

The V and J genes are TRBV10-3 and TRBJ1-2; D gene ambiguous. There are 14 residues in the CDR3. The germline CDR1 and CDR2 sequences are ENHRY and SYGVKD. V was trimmed by 7 bases and J by 2 bases, leaving 14 bases between them. Written as DNA, the CDR3 is TGTGCCATCAATGGCAGGCCTTCAAACTATGGCTACACCTTC. Translated, it gives CAINGRPSNYGYTF.

The V call is TRBV7-9, the J call TRBJ1-1; 8 bases match TRBD1. V lost 5 bases to trimming and J lost 0 bases; unmatched junction nucleotides: 5. Germline CDR1 is SEHNR and CDR2 is FQNEAQ (reference sequence). CDR3 size: 15 residues. CDR3 protein: CASSTTGAMNTEAFF. The CDR3 DNA follows: TGTGCCAGCAGCACGACAGGGGCCATGAACACTGAAGCTTTCTTT.

The chain carries TRBV19 and TRBJ2-3; D perhaps matches TRBD2 (6 bases). Trimming removed 5 bases from V and 5 bases from J, with 14 bases in between. This CDR3 region has 14 residues. The germline V gene encodes CDR1 LNHDA and CDR2 SQIVND (reference sequence). The CDR3 here is CASSPGHSGDTQYF. The DNA of the CDR3 is TGTGCCAGTAGTCCTGGACATAGCGGAGATACGCAGTATTTT.

Here the CDR3 reads CAISEGQATEAFF. The CDR3 DNA follows: TGTGCCATCAGTGAAGGCCAGGCGACTGAAGCTTTCTTT. The J gene is TRBJ1-1, the V gene TRBV10-3; D is uncertain. The CDR3 is 13 residues long. Germline V gives CDR1 ENHRY, CDR2 SYGVKD. V was pared by 3 bases and J by 5 bases, with 10 bases between.

This clone was counted a few times. This rearrangement joins TRBV7-2 to TRBJ1-2; 7 bases map to TRBD1. The germline gives CDR1 SGHTA, CDR2 FQGNSA. V shed 1 base, J shed 5 bases, and the junction held 1 base outside the gene matches. The CDR3 runs to 13 residues. As DNA, the CDR3 is TGTGCCAGCAGCTTAGAACAGGGGTATGGCTACACCTTC. Amino acid sequence: CASSLEQGYGYTF.

CDR3: CASSPAGIADTQYF. Here the CDR3 DNA reads TGTGCCAGCAGCCCCGCAGGGATAGCAGATACGCAGTATTTT. The rearrangement links TRBV14 to TRBJ2-3; TRBD1 might be the D (5 bases). V lost 4 bases, J lost 4 bases, and 12 bases lay in between. The CDR3 consists of 14 residues. Germline-derived CDR1 and CDR2 are SGHDN and FVKESK.

This clone came up once. The chain employs TRBV5-1 and TRBJ2-1, with D maybe TRBD2 (5 bases). Germline assignment: CDR1 SGHRS and CDR2 YFSETQ. V was trimmed by 4 bases and J by 4 bases, leaving 12 bases between them. The length of the CDR3 is 14 residues. CDR3 sequence reads: CASSPGLVYNEQFF. The CDR3 DNA is TGCGCCAGCAGCCCTGGACTGGTATACAATGAGCAGTTCTTC.